This entry concerns a single TCR beta chain. Its specificity is unknown. The whole isolated RNA underwent reverse transcription, so sequencing captured expressed TCRB transcripts. The data were produced by immunoSEQ multiplex PCR, yet TCRdb's version contains in-frame clones alone and is incomplete. The table lists 550,000 to 850,000 clones, around 15% of them singletons, with roughly 0.022% in the top ten. The record originates from a study of beta chain features in type 1 diabetes. Whole-study results and caveats: There was a moderate but significant shortening of TCRB CDR3s in all four CD4+ subsets of Type 1 diabetes patients.

The germline V gene encodes CDR1 MDHEN and CDR2 SYDVKM. Trimming took 2 bases from V and 6 from J; bases not matched to a gene: 5. The CDR3 is 14 amino acids. Sequences were obtained from naive CD4+ T cells from blood. The chain recombines TRBV28 with TRBJ1-2, with TRBD1 matching 8 bases. The clonotype originates from a man aged 18 to 30 with type 1 diabetes. The CDR3 bases are TGTGCCAGCAGTTTAGGCACAGGGGGAGATGGCTACACCTTC. This codes for CASSLGTGGDGYTF.